These 20 T cell receptor beta chains were all obtained from the same sample, sequenced in a study of blood T cell repertoires in COVID-19 (TCRdb year 2020). Library preparation employed the immunoSEQ multiplex PCR assay. Held by TCRdb, this immuneACCESS table contains in-frame sequences only and omits some clones. Under half of the omission traces to an unresolved V gene where checked; the cause of the rest is unknown. Counted in this sample were under 200,000 clones; roughly 80% of them appeared once. The ten biggest clones cover under 8% of the sample. The sample comprised peripheral blood. These receptors were obtained from a man aged 55 to 70 with acute or convalescent COVID-19.

V is TRBV4-1 and J is TRBJ1-6; D is undetermined. This CDR3 comprises 14 residues. V was pared by 3 bases and J by 9 bases, with 12 bases between. Germline CDR1 reads MGHRA; CDR2 reads YSYEKL. The CDR3 region has the DNA TGCGCCAGCAGCCAGGCGGTCTCGGGTTCACCCCTCCACTTT. This codes for CASSQAVSGSPLHF.

The chain is built from TRBV29-1 and TRBJ2-1; 9 positions agree with TRBD1. Trimming at V came to 3 bases and at J to 5 bases, leaving 11 bases not matched to a gene. The CDR3 contains 16 residues. CDR1 is SQVTM and CDR2 is ANQGSEA in the germline V gene. CDR3 protein: CSVDPNRGHRNNEQFF. The CDR3 DNA follows: TGCAGCGTTGACCCAAACAGGGGGCACCGGAACAATGAGCAGTTCTTC.

The chain joins TRBV5-5 to TRBJ1-1; TRBD1 matches 7 bases. V dropped 0 bases and J dropped 4; count of bases not matched to a gene: 6. Looked up from germline, CDR1 is SGHKS and CDR2 is YYEKEE (reference sequence). The CDR3 loop spans 15 amino acids. For the CDR3, the DNA is TGTGCCAGCAGCTTGGAGGTGAGGGGGCTCACTGAAGCTTTCTTT. This codes for CASSLEVRGLTEAFF.

CDR3 in DNA: TGCGCCAGCAGCCACCGGCAGGCGAGCTCCTACGAGCAGTACTTC. Protein sequence: CASSHRQASSYEQYF. J is TRBJ2-7 and V is TRBV4-1; D not resolved. V was cut by 3 bases and J by 0 bases, with 12 bases left in between. CDR3 length: 15 residues. The germline V gene has CDR1 MGHRA and CDR2 YSYEKL.

J is TRBJ2-4 and V is TRBV23-1, with 7 positions matching TRBD1. TRBV23-1 is an ORF for which the function is uncertain. Trimming cost V 3 bases and J 0 bases; bases outside gene matches: 8. This CDR3 spans 17 amino acids. Here the CDR3 reads CASSQGTGDRAKNIQYF. CDR3 nucleotides: TGCGCCAGCAGTCAGGGCACAGGGGATCGAGCCAAAAACATTCAGTACTTC.

This clone was picked up a small number of times. The gene calls are TRBV2 and TRBJ1-5; no firm D call. V gave up 11 bases and J gave up 6 bases, with 17 bases separating them. The germline V gene has CDR1 SNHLY and CDR2 FYNNEI. There are 13 residues in the CDR3. The CDR3 sequence is CASLGGIGQPQHF. CDR3 coding DNA: TGTGCCTCCCTGGGAGGGATCGGTCAGCCCCAGCATTTT.

V and J are TRBV3-1 (or the pseudogene TRBV3-2) and TRBJ2-5; a weak D match, TRBD2 (5 bases). CDR1 and CDR2 (germline): LGHDT, YNNKEL (reference sequence). Trimming cost V 0 bases and J 2 bases, with 7 bases left between them. This CDR3 is 14 amino acids long. The CDR3 loop reads CASSQETRQETQYF. The CDR3 bases are TGTGCCAGCAGCCAAGAAACTAGGCAAGAGACCCAGTACTTC.

This chain connects TRBV13 to TRBJ2-3, with TRBD1 matching over 9 bases. V was clipped by 7 bases and J by 4 bases; unmatched bases: 9. Looked up from germline, CDR1 is PRHDT and CDR2 is FYEKMQ (reference sequence). The CDR3 extends over 15 amino acids. The CDR3 DNA reads as TGTGCCAGCAATGCCTTGGGACAGGGCCCAGATACGCAGTATTTT. This codes for CASNALGQGPDTQYF.

CDR3 DNA sequence: TGTGCCAGCAGCCTTTTGGCGGGAGCGAGCAAAAACATTCAGTACTTC. Encoded protein: CASSLLAGASKNIQYF. V usage is TRBV27 and J usage is TRBJ2-4; 7 bases are shared with TRBD2. The CDR3 runs 16 residues. CDR1 and CDR2 (germline): MNHEY, SMNVEV (reference sequence). The ends lost 6 bases at V and 3 bases at J; junction bases unmatched: 11.

This clone occurred a few times. The V call is TRBV27, the J call TRBJ2-1; TRBD2 is a possible D gene (6 bases). V was trimmed by 5 bases and J by 12 bases, leaving 17 bases between them. Germline CDR1 reads MNHEY; CDR2 reads SMNVEV (reference sequence). The CDR3 covers 13 residues. CDR3 region: CASSPGLARGQFF. The CDR3 coding sequence is TGTGCCAGCAGTCCCGGGCTAGCGAGGGGGCAGTTCTTC.

The V and J genes are TRBV11-2 and TRBJ1-1; D possibly corresponds to TRBD1 (6 bases). The germline V gene has CDR1 SGHAT and CDR2 FQNNGV. The CDR3 has 14 amino acids. V dropped 1 base and J dropped 4 bases, with 10 bases sitting between them. The CDR3 DNA reads as TGTGCCAGCAGCTTAGGGGGGGGCGGCACTGAAGCTTTCTTT. It translates to CASSLGGGGTEAFF.

The chain combines TRBV6-5 with TRBJ1-5; D ambiguous. The CDR3 length is 14 residues. V lost 5 bases, J lost 4 bases, and 12 bases lay in between. In germline, CDR1 is MNHEY, CDR2 SVGAGI. CDR3 protein: CASSSAGGNQPQHF. In nucleotides, the CDR3 is TGTGCCAGCAGTAGCGCCGGAGGGAATCAGCCCCAGCATTTT.

The V and J genes are TRBV5-6 and TRBJ2-1; the D gene is possibly TRBD1 (6 bases). With 7 bases removed from V and 5 bases from J, the gap between germline ends came to 25 bases. Per germline, CDR1 SGHDT and CDR2 YYEEEE. This CDR3 is built from 17 residues. This chain's CDR3 is CASLAGVTLLPHNEQFF. The DNA of the CDR3 is TGTGCCAGCTTAGCAGGGGTCACGCTTCTCCCTCACAATGAGCAGTTCTTC.

The chain employs TRBV28 and TRBJ1-2; D gene uncertain. CDR3 length: 11 residues. Germline CDR1 MDHEN, CDR2 SYDVKM. The germline V and J ends were trimmed by 5 bases and 8 bases, with 9 bases remaining between them. The CDR3 nucleotides are TGTGCCAGCAGTGTCGCCGGGGGCTACACCTTC. Protein: CASSVAGGYTF.

The rearrangement uses TRBV5-1 and TRBJ1-6; D may be TRBD1 (6 bases). This CDR3 is built from 15 residues. Germline V gives CDR1 SGHRS, CDR2 YFSETQ. Trimming took off 3 bases at V and 4 bases at J, with 11 bases between the two ends. The CDR3 region has the DNA TGCGCCAGCAGCTCGGACAGTTCTTATAATTCACCCCTCCACTTT. Translating gives CASSSDSSYNSPLHF.

The genes are TRBV7-9 and TRBJ1-4; D call uncertain. Germline V gene lookup returns CDR1 SEHNR and CDR2 FQNEAQ (reference sequence). V lost 3 bases and J lost 7, with 9 bases in between. The CDR3 spans 13 residues. The CDR3 nucleotides are TGTGCCAGCAGCTTCGGTGCCGGTGAAAAACTGTTTTTT. Amino acids: CASSFGAGEKLFF.

The V and J genes are TRBV6-2 or TRBV6-3 and TRBJ1-2; a possible D gene is TRBD1 (6 bases). The V end was cut by 2 bases, the J end by 2 bases, with 6 bases between. CDR3 size: 13 residues. CDR1 is MNHEY, CDR2 SVGEGT, per germline. Here the CDR3 DNA reads TGTGCCAGCAGTTACACAGGGAACTATGGCTACACCTTC. Translating it yields CASSYTGNYGYTF.

The chain uses TRBV10-1 and TRBJ1-2, with D maybe TRBD1 (5 bases). This CDR3 has 13 amino acids. The germline V gene has CDR1 WNHNN and CDR2 SYGVQD (reference sequence). V was clipped by 3 bases and J by 4 bases, with 9 bases between them. The CDR3 DNA sequence: TGCGCCAGCAGTGATCAGGGTTCCTATGGCTACACCTTC. This codes for CASSDQGSYGYTF.

The V call is TRBV3-1 (or the pseudogene TRBV3-2), the J call TRBJ1-1; maybe TRBD1 (6 bases). The germline V gene has CDR1 LGHDT and CDR2 YNNKEL (reference sequence). V lost 4 bases, J lost 0 bases, and 9 bases lay in between. The CDR3 covers 14 residues. The CDR3, as DNA: TGTGCCAGCAGCCGGGGGCAGCTGAACACTGAAGCTTTCTTT. Translation: CASSRGQLNTEAFF.

In regard to this clone: This may be a read error: a much more frequent sequence differs by one nucleotide. This chain links TRBV7-2 with TRBJ1-2; a weak D match, TRBD1 (6 bases). This CDR3 region has 13 residues. V was trimmed by 5 bases and J by 2 bases, leaving 9 bases between them. Germline V gives CDR1 SGHTA, CDR2 FQGNSA. The CDR3, as DNA: TGTGCCAGCAGCCTCGGACAGAACTATGGCTACACCTTC. It translates to CASSLGQNYGYTF.